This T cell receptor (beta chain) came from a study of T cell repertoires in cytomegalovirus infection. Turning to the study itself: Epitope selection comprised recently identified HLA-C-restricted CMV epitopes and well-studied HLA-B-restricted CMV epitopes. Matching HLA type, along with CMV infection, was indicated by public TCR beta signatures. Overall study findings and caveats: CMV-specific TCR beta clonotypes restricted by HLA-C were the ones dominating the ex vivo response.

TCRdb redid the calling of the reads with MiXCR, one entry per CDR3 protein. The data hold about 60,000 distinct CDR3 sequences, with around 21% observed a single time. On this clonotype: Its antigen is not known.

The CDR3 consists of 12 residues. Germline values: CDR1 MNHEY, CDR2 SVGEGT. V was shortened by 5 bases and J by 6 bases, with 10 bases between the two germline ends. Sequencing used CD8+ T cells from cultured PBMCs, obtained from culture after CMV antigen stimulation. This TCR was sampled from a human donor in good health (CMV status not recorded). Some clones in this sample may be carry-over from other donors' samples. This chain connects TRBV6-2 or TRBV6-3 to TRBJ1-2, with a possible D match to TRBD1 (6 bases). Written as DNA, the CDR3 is TGTGCCAGCAGTAGGACAGTGGATGGCTACACCTTC. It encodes CASSRTVDGYTF.